One and the same sample provided the 17 T cell receptor beta chains below, sequenced in a study of cytotoxic CD8 clonotypes in ibrutinib-treated CLL. Repertoires were generated with immunoSEQ multiplex PCR, while TCRdb's copy carries only in-frame clones and drops some. The sample records over 140,000 clones, around 81% being singletons. The specimen was PBMCs, collected after 36 months of ibrutinib treatment. These receptors came from a human donor with chronic lymphocytic leukemia.

V usage is TRBV18 and J usage is TRBJ1-1; D is undetermined. This CDR3 contains 15 residues. CDR1 and CDR2 (germline): KGHSH, LQKENI. The V and J ends lost 5 bases and 1 base respectively, with 14 bases between them. The CDR3 DNA is TGTGCCAGCTCATCCCGGATTGTGGAGAACACTGAAGCTTTCTTT. Amino acids: CASSSRIVENTEAFF.

The rearrangement links TRBV7-8 to TRBJ1-3; no definite D call. CDR3 length: 13 residues. Trimming cost V 2 bases and J 3 bases, with 5 bases left between them. The germline CDR1 and CDR2 sequences are SGHVS and FQNEAQ. The CDR3 here is CASSLRGGNTIYF. DNA of the CDR3: TGTGCCAGCAGCTTACGTGGTGGAAACACCATATATTTT.

The rearrangement joins TRBV28 to TRBJ1-2; the D gene is possibly TRBD1 (5 bases). The germline gives CDR1 MDHEN, CDR2 SYDVKM. This CDR3 comprises 15 residues. V was clipped by 5 bases and J by 4 bases, with 17 bases between them. This CDR3 is CASSQWAGPFYGYTF. The CDR3 DNA follows: TGTGCCAGCAGTCAATGGGCAGGGCCCTTCTATGGCTACACCTTC.

The chain links TRBV21-1 to TRBJ2-7; TRBD2, the table's D call, was not compared with the DNA. TRBV21-1 is a pseudogene segment. The CDR3 spans 13 residues. The CDR3 protein is CASSEDSDYEQYF. The CDR3 region has the DNA TGTGCCAGCAGTGAGGATTCAGACTACGAGCAGTACTTC.

The count of this clone is one. The J gene is TRBJ1-6, the V gene TRBV27; D unresolved. V was shortened by 2 bases and J by 7 bases, with 9 bases between the two germline ends. CDR3 length equals 14 residues. Germline CDR1 MNHEY, CDR2 SMNVEV (reference sequence). CDR3 DNA sequence: TGTGCCAGCAGTTTAGGGATCCTGAATTCACCCCTCCACTTT. Amino acid sequence: CASSLGILNSPLHF.

The chain uses TRBV6-6 and TRBJ1-1; D gene uncertain. CDR1 MNHNY and CDR2 SVGAGI come from the germline V gene (reference sequence). Between the trimmed V and J ends, which lost 2 bases and 0 bases, there was a span of 7 bases. This CDR3 spans 14 amino acids. The chain's CDR3 is CASSYRSMNTEAFF. CDR3 DNA: TGTGCCAGCAGTTACCGGAGTATGAACACTGAAGCTTTCTTT.

The chain is built from TRBV27 and TRBJ2-1; 13 nucleotides match TRBD2. This CDR3 is 16 amino acids long. Germline V CDR1 and CDR2: MNHEY, SMNVEV (reference sequence). V shed 5 bases and J 7 bases; nucleotides not matched to a gene: 8. CDR3 amino acids: CASSLLGTSGENEQFF. The DNA for the CDR3 is TGTGCCAGCAGTCTACTAGGGACTAGCGGGGAAAATGAGCAGTTCTTC.

The rearrangement links TRBV18 to TRBJ1-1; perhaps TRBD1 as D (5 bases). V was clipped by 3 bases and J by 4 bases, with 12 bases between them. This CDR3 is 14 amino acids long. The germline CDR1 and CDR2 sequences are KGHSH and LQKENI. Here the CDR3 DNA reads TGTGCCAGCTCACCCCAGGGCGTTCCCACTGAAGCTTTCTTT. Amino acids: CASSPQGVPTEAFF.

This clone has just a few counts. The V gene is TRBV19, the J gene TRBJ2-1; 14 bases fit TRBD2. There are 14 residues in the CDR3. J lost 9 bases, V lost 7 bases, and 5 bases had no gene match. Germline V gives CDR1 LNHDA, CDR2 SQIVND (reference sequence). CDR3 loop: CASTGLAGVGEQFF. The CDR3 DNA sequence: TGTGCCAGTACGGGACTAGCGGGAGTCGGTGAGCAGTTCTTC.

The chain couples TRBV7-9 to TRBJ2-3; D unclear. The CDR3 length is 13 residues. From germline, CDR1 is SEHNR and CDR2 FQNEAQ (reference sequence). V dropped 8 bases and J dropped 5 bases, with 14 bases sitting between them. CDR3 loop: CASSAPMVDTQYF. The CDR3 region has the DNA TGTGCCAGCTCAGCACCGATGGTAGATACGCAGTATTTT.

This chain uses TRBV18 with TRBJ2-7; D may match TRBD1 or TRBD2 (5 bases each). Germline V CDR1 and CDR2: KGHSH, LQKENI. The V end lost 4 bases, the J end lost 0 bases, and 7 bases lay between the germline ends. CDR3 size: 13 residues. The CDR3 nucleotides are TGTGCCAGCTCACGGGACCACTCCTACGAGCAGTACTTC. This sequence encodes CASSRDHSYEQYF. The full variable domain, with the rest looked up from reference TRBV18 and TRBJ2-7, is NAGVMQNPRHLVRRRGQEARLRCSPMKGHSHVYWYRQLPEEGLKFMVYLQKENIIDESGMPKERFSAEFPKEGPSILRIQQVVRGDSAAYFCASSRDHSYEQYFGPGTRLTVT.

The chain has TRBV6-6 and TRBJ2-7; perhaps TRBD1 as D (6 bases). CDR3 length equals 15 residues. Germline CDR1 is MNHNY and CDR2 is SVGAGI (reference sequence). V was clipped by 4 bases and J by 2 bases, with 15 bases between them. The DNA for the CDR3 is TGTGCCAGCAGTTCCCGACAGGAGGCCACCTACGAGCAGTACTTC. Translated: CASSSRQEATYEQYF.

CDR3 amino acids: CAWSVTSRMDNQPQHF. As DNA, the CDR3 is TGTGCCTGGAGTGTAACCTCACGGATGGATAATCAGCCCCAGCATTTT. This chain joins TRBV30 and TRBJ1-5, with unresolved D. CDR3 size: 16 residues. Germline V gene lookup returns CDR1 GTSNPN and CDR2 SVGIG (reference sequence). Trimming pared 0 bases from V and 4 bases from J, leaving 16 bases between.

The DNA for the CDR3 is TGTGCCAGTAGTATAGCCGGGACTAGCACAGATACGCAGTATTTT. Amino acid sequence: CASSIAGTSTDTQYF. This chain uses TRBV19 with TRBJ2-3, with D tentatively TRBD2 (6 bases). V was clipped by 1 base and J by 0 bases, with 8 bases between them. The CDR3 is made up of 15 amino acids. Germline V gene sequence: CDR1 LNHDA, CDR2 SQIVND (reference sequence).

This clone was seen only once. The J gene is TRBJ2-3, the V gene TRBV2; TRBD2 matches 11 bases. V was clipped by 5 bases and J by 6 bases; unmatched bases: 7. CDR1 is SNHLY, CDR2 FYNNEI, per germline. The length of the CDR3 is 15 residues. The CDR3 region has the DNA TGTGCCAGCAGTCCGAGTAGCGGGGGGGCCGATACGCAGTATTTT. It is translated as CASSPSSGGADTQYF.

The J gene is TRBJ2-5, the V gene TRBV27; D is ambiguous. CDR1 and CDR2 from the germline V gene are MNHEY and SMNVEV (reference sequence). The germline V and J ends were trimmed by 8 bases and 5 bases, with 15 bases remaining between them. There are 13 residues in the CDR3. CDR3 coding DNA: TGTGCCAGCTTCGGCAGCTCCTGGGAGACCCAGTACTTC. This encodes CASFGSSWETQYF.

This sequence joins TRBV7-6 and TRBJ2-7, with D perhaps TRBD2 (6 bases). The CDR3 extends over 16 amino acids. CDR1 and CDR2 from the germline V gene are SGHVS and FNYEAQ. Trimming removed 1 base at V and 0 bases at J, with 13 bases between. CDR3: CASSLGRTTDSYEQYF. The CDR3 DNA sequence: TGTGCCAGCAGCTTAGGAAGGACTACCGACTCCTACGAGCAGTACTTC.